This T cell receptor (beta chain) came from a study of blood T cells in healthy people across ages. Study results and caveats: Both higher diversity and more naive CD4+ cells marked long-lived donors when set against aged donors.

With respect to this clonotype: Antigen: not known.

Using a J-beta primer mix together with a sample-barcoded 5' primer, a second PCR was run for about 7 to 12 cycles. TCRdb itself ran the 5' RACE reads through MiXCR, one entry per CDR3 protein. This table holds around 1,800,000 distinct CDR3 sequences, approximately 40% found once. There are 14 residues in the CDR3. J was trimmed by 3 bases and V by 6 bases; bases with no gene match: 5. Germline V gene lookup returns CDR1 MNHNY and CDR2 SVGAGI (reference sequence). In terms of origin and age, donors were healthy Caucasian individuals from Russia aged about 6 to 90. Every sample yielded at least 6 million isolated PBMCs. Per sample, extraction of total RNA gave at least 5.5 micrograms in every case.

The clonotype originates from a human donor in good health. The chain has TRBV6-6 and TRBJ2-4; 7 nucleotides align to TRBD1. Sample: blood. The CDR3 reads CASSLTGYKNIQYF. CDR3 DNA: TGTGCCAGCAGCCTGACAGGGTACAAAAACATTCAGTACTTC.